The table lists the clone carrying this T cell receptor (beta chain) with many counts. No antigen is known for it. TCRdb analysed the reads with MiXCR anew, one entry per CDR3 protein. The sample contains roughly 280,000 distinct CDR3 sequences, over 8% of which appear only once. The data belong to a study of T cell repertoires in cytomegalovirus infection. Background on the study: Matching HLA type, along with CMV infection, was indicated by public TCR beta signatures.

Study-wide results and limits: There were carriers of CMV plus the relevant HLA, and cumulative public TCR beta family frequency identified them. Ex vivo, HLA-C-restricted CMV-specific TCR beta clonotypes prevailed over the rest of the response.

Sequences were obtained from PBMCs. The origin of this receptor is a human donor in good health (CMV status not recorded). Some clones in this sample may be carry-over from other donors' samples.

This chain's CDR3 is CASSDSGQGNQPQHF. In DNA, the CDR3 is TGTGCCAGCAGCGACTCGGGACAGGGGAATCAGCCCCAGCATTTT. The chain recombines TRBV7-2 with TRBJ1-5; 10 bases match TRBD1. CDR1 is SGHTA and CDR2 is FQGNSA in the germline V gene. CDR3 length equals 15 residues. Trimming cost V 5 bases and J 4 bases; bases outside gene matches: 5.